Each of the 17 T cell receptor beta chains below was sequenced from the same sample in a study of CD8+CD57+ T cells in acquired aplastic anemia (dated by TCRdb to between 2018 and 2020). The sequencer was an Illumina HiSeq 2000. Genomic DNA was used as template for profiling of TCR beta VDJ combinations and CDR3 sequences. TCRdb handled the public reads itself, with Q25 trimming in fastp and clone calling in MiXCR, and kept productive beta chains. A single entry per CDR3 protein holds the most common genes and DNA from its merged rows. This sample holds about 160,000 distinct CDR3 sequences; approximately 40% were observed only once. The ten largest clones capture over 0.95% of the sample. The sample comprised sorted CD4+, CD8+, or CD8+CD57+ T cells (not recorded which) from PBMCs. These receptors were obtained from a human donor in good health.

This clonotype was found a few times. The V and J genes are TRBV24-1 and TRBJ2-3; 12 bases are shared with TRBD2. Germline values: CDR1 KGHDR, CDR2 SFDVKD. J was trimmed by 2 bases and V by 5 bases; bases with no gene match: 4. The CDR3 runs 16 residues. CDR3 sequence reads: CATSGASGRDTDTQYF. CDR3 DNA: TGTGCCACCAGTGGGGCTAGCGGGAGGGACACAGATACGCAGTATTTT.

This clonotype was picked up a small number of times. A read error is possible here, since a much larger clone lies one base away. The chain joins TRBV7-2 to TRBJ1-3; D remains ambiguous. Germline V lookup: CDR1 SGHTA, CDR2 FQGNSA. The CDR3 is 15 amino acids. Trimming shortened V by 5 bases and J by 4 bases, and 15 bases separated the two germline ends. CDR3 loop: CASSPIPAGGNTIYF. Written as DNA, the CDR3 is TGTGCCAGCAGCCCCATCCCAGCCGGCGGAAACACCATATATTTT.

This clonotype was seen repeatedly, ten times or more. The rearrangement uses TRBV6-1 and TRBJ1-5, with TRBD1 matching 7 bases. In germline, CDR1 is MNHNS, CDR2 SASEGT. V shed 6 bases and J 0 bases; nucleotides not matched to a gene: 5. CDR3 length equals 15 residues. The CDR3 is CASSQGQSSNQPQHF. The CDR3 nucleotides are TGTGCCAGCAGCCAGGGACAGAGTAGCAATCAGCCCCAGCATTTT.

Here the CDR3 DNA reads TGTGCCTGGAGTGTACGTCTAGCGGGAGTCAATGAGCAGTTCTTC. Translated: CAWSVRLAGVNEQFF. The chain joins TRBV30 to TRBJ2-1; TRBD2 matches at 10 bases. There are 15 residues in the CDR3. V shed 0 bases, J shed 6 bases, and the junction held 5 bases outside the gene matches. Germline V gene lookup returns CDR1 GTSNPN and CDR2 SVGIG (reference sequence).

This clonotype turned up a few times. CDR3 nucleotide sequence: TGTGCCATCTCTGGGGCCAACGTCCTGACTTTC. It codes for CAISGANVLTF. The chain employs TRBV28 and TRBJ2-6; D not resolved. V was pared by 10 bases and J by 0 bases, with 1 base between. The CDR3 runs to 11 residues. Germline V CDR1 and CDR2: MDHEN, SYDVKM.

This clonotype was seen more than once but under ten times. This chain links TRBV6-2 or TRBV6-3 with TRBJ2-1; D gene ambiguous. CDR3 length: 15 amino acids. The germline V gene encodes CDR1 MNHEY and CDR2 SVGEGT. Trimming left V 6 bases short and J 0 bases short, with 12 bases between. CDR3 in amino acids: CASRSVPISYNEQFF. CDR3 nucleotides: TGTGCCAGCAGGTCGGTACCCATCTCCTACAATGAGCAGTTCTTC.

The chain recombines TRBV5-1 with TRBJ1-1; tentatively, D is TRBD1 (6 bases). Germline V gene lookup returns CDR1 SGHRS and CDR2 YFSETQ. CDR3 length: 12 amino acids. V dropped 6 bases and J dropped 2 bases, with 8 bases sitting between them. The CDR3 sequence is CASKGGNTEAFF. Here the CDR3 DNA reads TGCGCCAGCAAAGGGGGAAACACTGAAGCTTTCTTT.

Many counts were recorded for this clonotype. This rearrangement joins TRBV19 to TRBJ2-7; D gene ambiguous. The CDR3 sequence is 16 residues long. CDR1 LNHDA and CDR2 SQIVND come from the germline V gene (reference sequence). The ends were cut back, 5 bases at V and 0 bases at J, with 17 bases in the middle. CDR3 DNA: TGTGCCAGTAGTGTTGACGGCTTCCGAAACTCCTACGAGCAGTACTTC. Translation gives CASSVDGFRNSYEQYF.

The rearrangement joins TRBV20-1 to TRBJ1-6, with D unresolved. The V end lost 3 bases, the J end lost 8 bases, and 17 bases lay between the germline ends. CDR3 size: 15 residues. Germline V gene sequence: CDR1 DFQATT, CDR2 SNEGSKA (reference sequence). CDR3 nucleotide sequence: TGCAGTGCTAGGGACGGCCCCGGCAAGGATTCACCCCTCCACTTT. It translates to CSARDGPGKDSPLHF.

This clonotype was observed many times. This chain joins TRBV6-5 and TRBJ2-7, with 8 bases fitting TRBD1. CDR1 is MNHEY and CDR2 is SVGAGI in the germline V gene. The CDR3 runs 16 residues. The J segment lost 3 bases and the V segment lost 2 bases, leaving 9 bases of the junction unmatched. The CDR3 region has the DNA TGTGCCAGCAGTTACCGGGACAGGTCGGACGTCTACGAGCAGTACTTC. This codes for CASSYRDRSDVYEQYF.

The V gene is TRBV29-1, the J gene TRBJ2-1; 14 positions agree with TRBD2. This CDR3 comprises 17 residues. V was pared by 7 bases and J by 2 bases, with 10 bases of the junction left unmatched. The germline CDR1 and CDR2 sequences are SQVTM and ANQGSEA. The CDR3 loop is CSAEGLAGAKAYNEQFF. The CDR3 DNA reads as TGCAGCGCTGAGGGACTAGCGGGGGCCAAAGCCTACAATGAGCAGTTCTTC.

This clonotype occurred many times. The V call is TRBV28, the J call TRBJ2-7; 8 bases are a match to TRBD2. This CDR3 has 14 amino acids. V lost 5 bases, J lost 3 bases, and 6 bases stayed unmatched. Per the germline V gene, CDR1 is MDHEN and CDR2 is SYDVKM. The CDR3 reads CASSASGPVYEQYF. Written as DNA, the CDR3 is TGTGCCAGCAGTGCTAGCGGGCCGGTCTACGAGCAGTACTTC.

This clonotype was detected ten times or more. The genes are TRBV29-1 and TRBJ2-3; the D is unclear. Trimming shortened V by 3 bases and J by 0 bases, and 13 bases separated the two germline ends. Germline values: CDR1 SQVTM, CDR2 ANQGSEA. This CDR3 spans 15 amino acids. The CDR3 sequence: CSVEAGSFSTDTQYF. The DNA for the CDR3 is TGCAGCGTTGAGGCAGGAAGCTTTAGCACAGATACGCAGTATTTT.

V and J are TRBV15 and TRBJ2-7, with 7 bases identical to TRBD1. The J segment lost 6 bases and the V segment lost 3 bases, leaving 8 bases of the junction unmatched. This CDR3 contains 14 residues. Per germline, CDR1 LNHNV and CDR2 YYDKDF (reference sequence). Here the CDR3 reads CATSSFGQVAEQYF. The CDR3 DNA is TGTGCCACCAGCAGCTTCGGACAGGTAGCCGAGCAGTACTTC.

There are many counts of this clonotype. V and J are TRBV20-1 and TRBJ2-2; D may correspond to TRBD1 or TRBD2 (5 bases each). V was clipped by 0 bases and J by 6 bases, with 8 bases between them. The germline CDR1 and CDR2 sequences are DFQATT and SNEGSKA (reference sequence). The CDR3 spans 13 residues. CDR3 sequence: CSARDGGSGELFF. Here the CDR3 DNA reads TGCAGTGCTAGAGATGGGGGTTCCGGGGAGCTGTTTTTT.

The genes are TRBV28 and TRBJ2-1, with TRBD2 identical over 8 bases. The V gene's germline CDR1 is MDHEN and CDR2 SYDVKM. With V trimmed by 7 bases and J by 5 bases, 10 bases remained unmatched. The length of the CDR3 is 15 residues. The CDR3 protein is CASTFSGSAHNEQFF. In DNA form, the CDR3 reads TGTGCCAGCACCTTCAGCGGGAGTGCCCACAATGAGCAGTTCTTC.

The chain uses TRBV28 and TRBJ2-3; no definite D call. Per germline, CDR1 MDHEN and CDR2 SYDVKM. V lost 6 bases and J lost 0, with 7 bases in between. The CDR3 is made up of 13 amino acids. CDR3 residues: CASSFSSTDTQYF. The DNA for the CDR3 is TGTGCCAGCAGCTTCTCTAGCACAGATACGCAGTATTTT. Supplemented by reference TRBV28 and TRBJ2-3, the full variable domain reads DVKVTQSSRYLVKRTGEKVFLECVQDMDHENMFWYRQDPGLGLRLIYFSYDVKMKEKGDIPEGYSVSREKKERFSLILESASTNQTSMYLCASSFSSTDTQYFGPGTRLTVL.